This T cell receptor beta chain was identified during a study of T cells in Graves' hyperthyroidism and ophthalmopathy. The overall study: Prior to any treatment, at the point of initial diagnosis, peripheral blood was collected.

The CDR3 runs 16 residues. Unmatched junction bases numbered 8, after V lost 4 bases and J lost 4 bases. This clonotype has more than one count but fewer than ten. Clinical symptoms, serum thyroxine, TRAb, thyroid ultrasound and orbital computed tomography informed diagnoses. Template material for amplifying TCR beta CDR3 regions consisted of RNA transcripts. TCR CDR3 regions were first amplified by RT-PCR with HTBI primers. Each CDR3 protein is one row after TCRdb ran MiXCR on the multiplex PCR reads. The repertoire has about 300,000 distinct CDR3 sequences, approximately 19% of them found once; the top ten carry about 35%.

The sample taken for sequencing was blood. This clonotype originated in a man aged 50 or older with Graves' ophthalmopathy. V is TRBV12-3 or TRBV12-4 and J is TRBJ2-2, with 8 bases matching TRBD1. The CDR3 here is CASSSLTGAVTGELFF. DNA for the CDR3: TGTGCCAGCAGTTCCCTGACAGGGGCGGTCACCGGGGAGCTGTTTTTT.